The rows below give T cell receptor beta chains drawn from one sample of a study of a mutant IDH1 vaccine in newly diagnosed glioma. The protocol was immunoSEQ multiplex PCR, while the TCRdb copy is restricted to in-frame clones and leaves out a portion. The profile shows about 120,000 clones, 80% of them singletons. These receptors are not linked to any known antigen. This specimen consisted of PBMCs, obtained from a glioma patient whose treatment included an IDH1 peptide vaccine. The source is a middle-aged man with glioma. CDR3s include the opening cysteine and the closing phenylalanine or tryptophan. The D gene is left open where the match is weak. Clone size is stated in some rows and not others, as once, few, many or a class when expanded.

clone size	V gene	D gene	J gene	CDR3 DNA	CDR3 protein
.	TRBV11-2	.	TRBJ2-1	TGTGCCAGCAGGAGGGGTTACTCCTACAATGAGCAGTTCTTC	CASRRGYSYNEQFF
few	TRBV19	TRBD2	TRBJ2-6	TGTGCCAGTAGTAAGGCTAGCGGGCGTCGTGGGGCCAACGTCCTGACTTTC	CASSKASGRRGANVLTF
.	TRBV15	TRBD1	TRBJ2-7	TGTGCCACCAGCAGAGGGATGGACAGGGGGCTGAACGAGCAGTACTTC	CATSRGMDRGLNEQYF
.	TRBV27	.	TRBJ2-3	TGTGCCAGCAGTTCATCCGGGGTACGGGGGAGTATTCGTACGCAGTATTTT	CASSSSGVRGSIRTQYF
medium-sized	TRBV7-3	TRBD2	TRBJ2-7	TGTGCCAGCAGCTTAGGCGGGAGTCATTTCGAGCAGTACTTC	CASSLGGSHFEQYF
.	TRBV6-6	.	TRBJ2-1	TGTGCCAGCAGTTTAGCTGGACAGCTCTACAATGAGCAGTTCTTC	CASSLAGQLYNEQFF
.	TRBV6-5	.	TRBJ2-7	TGTGCCAGCAGTTCCGCGGGGTACGAGCAGTACTTC	CASSSAGYEQYF
few	TRBV6-5	.	TRBJ1-4	TGTGCCAGCAGTTACTACGAACGCGGGTCGCGAAAACTGTTTTTT	CASSYYERGSRKLFF
.	TRBV5-4	TRBD2	TRBJ2-3	TGTGCCAGCAGCTTGGGTCTAGCGGGAGGGGCATATACGCAGTATTTT	CASSLGLAGGAYTQYF
once	TRBV28	.	TRBJ1-4	TGTGCCAGCAGTAACCCTTTGACAGGATATAATGAAAAACTGTTTTTT	CASSNPLTGYNEKLFF
.	TRBV4-3	.	TRBJ2-7	TGCGCCAGCAGCCAAGATGATGCGGGCTCCTACGAGCAGTACTTC	CASSQDDAGSYEQYF
.	TRBV18	.	TRBJ2-7	TGTGCCAGCTCACCCACGACAGCTACCTACGAGCAGTACTTC	CASSPTTATYEQYF
.	TRBV5-4	.	TRBJ2-7	TGTGCCAGCAGCTTGGCCGGGGCAGGGGGGGCCTACGAGCAGTACTTC	CASSLAGAGGAYEQYF
.	TRBV19	TRBD1	TRBJ1-5	TGTGCCAGTAGGGTTGACAGGGCCCCCAATCAGCCCCAGCATTTT	CASRVDRAPNQPQHF
.	TRBV13	TRBD1	TRBJ1-1	TGTGCCAGCAGCCTCGGACAGGGGGGGGCGATGAACACTGAAGCTTTCTTT	CASSLGQGGAMNTEAFF
.	TRBV7-8	.	TRBJ1-1	TGTGCCAGCAGCTTAAGGGCCGAGGGGACTGAAGCTTTCTTT	CASSLRAEGTEAFF
.	TRBV27	TRBD1	TRBJ1-2	TGTGCCAGCAGTTTAACAGGGGGGGGCTCTAACTATGGCTACACCTTC	CASSLTGGGSNYGYTF
.	TRBV5-1	TRBD1	TRBJ2-4	TGCGCCAGCAGCCCCGGGGACAGGGAAGGAATTCAGTACTTC	CASSPGDREGIQYF
.	TRBV7-9	TRBD1	TRBJ2-7	TGTGCCAGCAGCGTGCCAGGGACAGCCATAATTTTAGGCGAGCAGTACTTC	CASSVPGTAIILGEQYF
.	TRBV30	.	TRBJ1-3	TGTGCCTGGAGGGGGATGGGGATCGGAAACACCATATATTTT	CAWRGMGIGNTIYF
.	TRBV18	.	TRBJ1-1	TGTGCCAGCTCACCTCAGACGTCTGGTGAAGCTTTCTTT	CASSPQTSGEAFF
.	TRBV7-2	TRBD1	TRBJ2-7	TGTGCCAGCAGCTTAGCGTCAGGGACAGGGATCTACGAGCAGTACTTC	CASSLASGTGIYEQYF
.	TRBV5-4	.	TRBJ2-3	TGTGCCAGCAGCTTTCTTGGCAGGGCCACAGATACGCAGTATTTT	CASSFLGRATDTQYF
few	TRBV28	.	TRBJ1-1	TGTGCCAGCAGTTTGGGGGGAAAGAACACTGAAGCTTTCTTT	CASSLGGKNTEAFF
.	TRBV6-5	.	TRBJ2-7	TGTGCCAGCAGAGAGTCAAACCTTGGCTACGAGCAGTACTTC	CASRESNLGYEQYF
.	TRBV5-6	TRBD1	TRBJ1-1	TGTGCCAGCAGCTTGGATGGGACAGGGGGCACTGAAGCTTTCTTT	CASSLDGTGGTEAFF
.	TRBV11-2	.	TRBJ2-7	TGTGCCAGCAGCCCGACCCCAGGGCACGAGCAGTACTTC	CASSPTPGHEQYF
.	TRBV27	.	TRBJ1-1	TGTGCCAGCAGTTCCCCGGGGGCCAGACAGGCCGAAGCTTTCTTT	CASSSPGARQAEAFF
.	TRBV5-6	.	TRBJ1-5	TGTGCCAGCAGCTTCTCGACAGGTAGAGGTGGGCAGCCCCAGCATTTT	CASSFSTGRGGQPQHF
.	TRBV29-1	.	TRBJ2-7	TGCAGCGTTCCTCAGGGTGCGGTCGGACACGAGCAGTACTTC	CSVPQGAVGHEQYF
.	TRBV7-3	.	TRBJ2-1	TGTGCCAGCAGCTTAGAGCGGTCCCTCTACAATGAGCAGTTCTTC	CASSLERSLYNEQFF
.	TRBV27	.	TRBJ1-5	TGTGCCAGCAGTTTAGCGGGGGGCAATCAGCCCCAGCATTTT	CASSLAGGNQPQHF
once	TRBV4-3	TRBD2	TRBJ2-1	TGCGCCAGCAGCCGCAGACTAGCGGGGATAACAAATGAGCAGTTCTTC	CASSRRLAGITNEQFF
.	TRBV29-1	.	TRBJ2-7	TGCAGCGTTGGTACAGGGAAAGTCTACGAGCAGTACTTC	CSVGTGKVYEQYF
.	TRBV7-7	.	TRBJ2-1	TGTGCTAGCAGCCGAGGTCGATCCTACAATGAGCAGTTCTTC	CASSRGRSYNEQFF
.	TRBV30	TRBD1	TRBJ1-4	TGTGCCTGGAGTCCCGGGACAGTGGCTAATGAAAAACTGTTTTTT	CAWSPGTVANEKLFF
.	TRBV15	.	TRBJ2-6	TGTGCCACCAGCAGAGATGTCAAGGGCAAGGGGGCCAACGTCCTGACTTTC	CATSRDVKGKGANVLTF
.	TRBV25-1	.	TRBJ1-1	TGTGCCAGCAGTGCGGGGTTTCGGATGAGCACTGAAGCTTTCTTT	CASSAGFRMSTEAFF
once	TRBV5-1	.	TRBJ1-2	TGCGCCAGCAGCTCACGGGACTTGGGTGCTAATGGCTACACCTTC	CASSSRDLGANGYTF
.	TRBV7-2	TRBD2	TRBJ2-7	TGTGCCAGCAGACGCGGACTAGCGGGAGCCTACGAGCAGTACTTC	CASRRGLAGAYEQYF
few	TRBV2	.	TRBJ1-1	TGTGCCAGCACCCTCGACCCCTACACTGAAGCTTTCTTT	CASTLDPYTEAFF
few	TRBV21-1	.	TRBJ1-6	TGTGCCAGCAGCAAAGGGAGGGACAGGGGTCCACCGCCCCTCCACTTT	CASSKGRDRGPPPLHF
few	TRBV2	.	TRBJ1-4	TGTGCCAGCAGCGCAGGGTTCACTAATGAAAAACTGTTTTTT	CASSAGFTNEKLFF
.	TRBV19	TRBD1	TRBJ1-2	TGTGCCAGTAGTATAGGCAGAGGGACAGGGGAAGGCTACACCTTC	CASSIGRGTGEGYTF
.	TRBV7-6	.	TRBJ1-4	TGTGCCAGCAGCTTGAGACGGATTAATGAAAAACTGTTTTTT	CASSLRRINEKLFF
.	TRBV6-4	TRBD1	TRBJ1-2	TGTGCCAGCAGTCCAGGGGGAGGTGGCTATGGCTACACCTTC	CASSPGGGGYGYTF
.	TRBV28	.	TRBJ2-1	TGTGCCAGCAGCCCGGGGCTAGCATTTGTTCGGAATGAGCAGTTCTTC	CASSPGLAFVRNEQFF
.	TRBV5-4	.	TRBJ1-1	TGTGCCAGCAGCTTGTTAGGAGTACAGGGAAACACTGAAGCTTTCTTT	CASSLLGVQGNTEAFF
.	TRBV15	TRBD1	TRBJ1-5	TGTGCCACCAGTCCCAGGACAGGGCCGAATCAGCCCCAGCATTTT	CATSPRTGPNQPQHF
few	TRBV7-8	.	TRBJ1-1	TGTGCCAGCAGCCCCCCGGGGGGGGCGGGCACTGAAGCTTTCTTT	CASSPPGGAGTEAFF
.	TRBV6-5	.	TRBJ1-4	TGTGCCAGCAGCCCGGGACTGCGAAATGAAAAACTGTTTTTT	CASSPGLRNEKLFF
.	TRBV27	TRBD2	TRBJ2-1	TGTGCCAGCAATCGTGGGGCTAGCGGGATCTACAATGAGCAGTTCTTC	CASNRGASGIYNEQFF
.	TRBV10-3	.	TRBJ2-7	TGTGCCACCCTTGAATACGAGCAGTACTTC	CATLEYEQYF
.	TRBV5-6	TRBD1	TRBJ2-7	TGTGCCAGCAGCGGTGCAGGGGGCGCCTACGAGCAGTACTTC	CASSGAGGAYEQYF
.	TRBV10-1	TRBD1	TRBJ1-1	TGCGCCAGCAGTGGACAGGGCCCGAACACTGAAGCTTTCTTT	CASSGQGPNTEAFF
.	TRBV2	TRBD1	TRBJ1-6	TGTGCCAGCTCGGGACAGAACCTTTCACCCCTCCACTTT	CASSGQNLSPLHF
.	TRBV6-5	.	TRBJ2-7	TGTGCCAGCAGTACCGGGATGCCGGGGGAGCAGTACTTC	CASSTGMPGEQYF
.	TRBV30	.	TRBJ2-7	TGTGCCTGGAGTCCAGGGCTCCCATCCTACGAGCAGTACTTC	CAWSPGLPSYEQYF
.	TRBV19	TRBD1	TRBJ2-1	TGTGCCAGTAGTATACCGGACAGGGGTCACAATGAGCAGTTCTTC	CASSIPDRGHNEQFF
.	TRBV29-1	.	TRBJ2-5	TGCAGCGTTGATGTGGGAGTCTTACAGCAAGAGACCCAGTACTTC	CSVDVGVLQQETQYF